This T cell receptor beta chain emerged from a study of OX40 agonist ivuxolimab in advanced cancers. About the study: Having had anti-PD-1, anti-PD-L1 or anti-CTLA-4 therapy before was allowed, and around 44% had some. Study-wide findings and caveats: It was not determined which antigens were specifically recognized by the peripheral T cells that had undergone clonal expansion. Clonal expansion from baseline to week 6 occurred in both CD4+ and CD8+ T cells.

Concerning this clone itself: What it recognizes is unknown.

Assay: immunoSEQ multiplex PCR; the TCRdb copy retains only in-frame clones and omits some. The sample records fewer than 90,000 clones, roughly 84% being singletons. The CDR3 consists of 11 residues. Looked up from germline, CDR1 is MNHEY and CDR2 is SMNVEV (reference sequence). V lost 6 bases and J 3 bases, leaving 5 bases between the germline ends. The material was CD4+ or CD8+ T cells sorted from blood, obtained in a trial of the OX40 agonist ivuxolimab. The TCR sequence derives from an adult with an advanced solid tumor such as melanoma, head and neck, liver or kidney cancer. The V and J genes are TRBV27 and TRBJ2-5, with D hard to call. The CDR3 loop reads CASRREETQYF. For the CDR3, the DNA is TGTGCCAGCAGACGGGAAGAGACCCAGTACTTC.